These 3 T cell receptor beta chains originate from one sample sequenced in a study of T cells in Graves' hyperthyroidism and ophthalmopathy (dated by TCRdb to between 2018 and 2020). The library came from multiplex PCR. Sequencing relied on an Illumina HiSeq 2000. TCR beta CDR3 regions were amplified from RNA transcripts. A first-round RT-PCR of the TCR CDR3 used the HTBI primer set with the Qiagen OneStep RT-PCR kit. The public reads were reprocessed in TCRdb via fastp at Q25 and MiXCR, keeping in-frame beta chains. CDR3 protein duplicates are merged, each entry listing the most common genes and DNA. The sample data list fewer than 650,000 distinct CDR3 sequences, and over 11% of these were observed just once. The ten largest clones add up to roughly 5.7% of the sample. The sequenced sample consisted of blood. These receptors came from a young woman with Graves' hyperthyroidism that later progressed to Graves' ophthalmopathy.

CDR3 region: CASRSSNSMNTEAFF. For the CDR3, the DNA is TGTGCCAGCAGATCCTCAAATTCGATGAACACTGAAGCTTTCTTT. The V and J genes are TRBV6-5 and TRBJ1-1; D remains unclear. This CDR3 region has 15 residues. The V end was cut by 6 bases, the J end by 0 bases, with 14 bases between. The germline V gene encodes CDR1 MNHEY and CDR2 SVGAGI.

This clonotype was counted many times. This rearrangement joins TRBV12-3 or TRBV12-4 to TRBJ1-1, with a weak D call TRBD1 (6 bases). This CDR3 region has 14 residues. The germline V and J ends were trimmed by 6 bases and 5 bases, with 16 bases remaining between them. The CDR3: CASSSRTVATEAFF. CDR3 in DNA: TGTGCCAGCAGCTCTCGGACAGTTGCGACTGAAGCTTTCTTT.

This clonotype was seen ten or more times. The rearrangement links TRBV7-8 to TRBJ2-4; D may match TRBD1 or TRBD2 (5 bases each). The CDR3 spans 19 residues. Trimming left V 8 bases short and J 0 bases short, with 26 bases between. CDR1 and CDR2 from the germline V gene are SGHVS and FQNEAQ. As DNA, the CDR3 is TGTGCCAGCGGGTACCTTGTGGGGGATCACGTTCTAGCCAAAAACATTCAGTACTTC. Its protein product is CASGYLVGDHVLAKNIQYF.